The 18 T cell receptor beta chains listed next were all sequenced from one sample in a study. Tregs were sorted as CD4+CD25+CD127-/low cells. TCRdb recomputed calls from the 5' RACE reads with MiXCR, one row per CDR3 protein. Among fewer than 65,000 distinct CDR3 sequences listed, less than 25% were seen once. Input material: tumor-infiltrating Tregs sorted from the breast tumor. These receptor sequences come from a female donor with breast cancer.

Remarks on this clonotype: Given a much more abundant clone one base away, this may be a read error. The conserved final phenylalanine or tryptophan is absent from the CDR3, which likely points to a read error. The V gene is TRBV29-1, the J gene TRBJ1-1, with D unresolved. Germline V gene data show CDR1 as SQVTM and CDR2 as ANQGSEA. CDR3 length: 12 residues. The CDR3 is CSVEGGDTEAFS. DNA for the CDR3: TGCAGCGTCGAAGGTGGGGACACTGAAGCTTTCTCT.

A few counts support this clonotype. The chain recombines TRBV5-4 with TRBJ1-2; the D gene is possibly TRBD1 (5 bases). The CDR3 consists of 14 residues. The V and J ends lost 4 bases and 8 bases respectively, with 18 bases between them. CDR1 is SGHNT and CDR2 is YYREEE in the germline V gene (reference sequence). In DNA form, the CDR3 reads TGTGCCAGCAGCCCCGAGGGAGGGGCGCGCGGCTACACCTTC. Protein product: CASSPEGGARGYTF.

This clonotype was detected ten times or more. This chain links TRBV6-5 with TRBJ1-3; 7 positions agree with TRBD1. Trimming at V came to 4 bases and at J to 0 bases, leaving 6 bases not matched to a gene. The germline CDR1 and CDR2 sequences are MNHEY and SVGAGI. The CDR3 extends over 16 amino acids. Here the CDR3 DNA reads TGTGCCAGCAGTTCAGGGACAGTCAGCTCTGGAAACACCATATATTTT. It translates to CASSSGTVSSGNTIYF.

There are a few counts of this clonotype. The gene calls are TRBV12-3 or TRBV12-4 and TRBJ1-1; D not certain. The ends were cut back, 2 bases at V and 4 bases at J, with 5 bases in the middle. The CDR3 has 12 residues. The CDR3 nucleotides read TGTGCCAGCAGTTTATCGGTCACTGAAGCTTTCTTT. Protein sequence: CASSLSVTEAFF.

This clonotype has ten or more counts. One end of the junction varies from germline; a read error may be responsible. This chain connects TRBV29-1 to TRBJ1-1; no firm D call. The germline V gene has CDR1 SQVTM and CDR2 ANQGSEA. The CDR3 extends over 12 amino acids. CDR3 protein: CSVEGGDTEAFF. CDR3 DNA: TGCAGCGTCGAAGGTGGGGACACTGAAGCTTTCTTT. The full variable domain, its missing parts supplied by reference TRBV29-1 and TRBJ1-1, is SAVISQKPSRDICQRGTSLTIQCQVDSQVTMMFWYRQQPGQSLTLIATANQGSEATYESGFVIDKFPISRPNLTFSTLTVSNMSPEDSSIYLCSVEGGDTEAFFGQGTRLTVV.

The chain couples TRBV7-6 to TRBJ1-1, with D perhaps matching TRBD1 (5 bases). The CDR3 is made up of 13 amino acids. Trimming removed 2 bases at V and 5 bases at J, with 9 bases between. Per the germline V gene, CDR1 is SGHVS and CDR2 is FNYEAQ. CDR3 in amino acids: CASSLTGVTEAFF. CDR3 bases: TGTGCCAGCAGCTTAACGGGGGTAACTGAAGCTTTCTTT.

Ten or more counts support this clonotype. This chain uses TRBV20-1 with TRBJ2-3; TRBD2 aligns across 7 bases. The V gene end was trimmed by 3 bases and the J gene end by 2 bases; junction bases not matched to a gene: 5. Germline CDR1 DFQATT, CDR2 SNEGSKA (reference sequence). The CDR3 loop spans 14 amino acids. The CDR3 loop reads CSASSAGFTDTQYF. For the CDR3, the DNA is TGCAGTGCTAGTTCAGCGGGGTTCACAGATACGCAGTATTTT.

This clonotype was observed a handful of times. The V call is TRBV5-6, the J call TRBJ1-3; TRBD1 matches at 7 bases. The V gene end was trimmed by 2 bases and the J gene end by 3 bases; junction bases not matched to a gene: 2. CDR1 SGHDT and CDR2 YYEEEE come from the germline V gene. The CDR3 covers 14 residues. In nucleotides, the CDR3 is TGTGCCAGCAGCTTAAGACAGGGTGGAAACACCATATATTTT. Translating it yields CASSLRQGGNTIYF.

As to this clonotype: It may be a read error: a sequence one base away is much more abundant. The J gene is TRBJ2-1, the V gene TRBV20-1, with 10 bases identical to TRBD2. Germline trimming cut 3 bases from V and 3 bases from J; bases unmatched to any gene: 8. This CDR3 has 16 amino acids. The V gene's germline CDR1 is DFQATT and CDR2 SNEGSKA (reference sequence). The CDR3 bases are TGCAGTGCTAGTATAGCGGGAGGTATTCTCTACAATGAGCAGTTCTTC. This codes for CSASIAGGILYNEQFF.

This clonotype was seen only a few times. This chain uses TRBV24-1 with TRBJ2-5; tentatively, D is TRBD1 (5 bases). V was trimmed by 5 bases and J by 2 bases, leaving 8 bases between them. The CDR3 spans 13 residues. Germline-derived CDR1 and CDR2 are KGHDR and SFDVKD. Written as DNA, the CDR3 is TGTGCCACCAGTGGACAGACTCAAGAGACCCAGTACTTC. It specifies CATSGQTQETQYF.

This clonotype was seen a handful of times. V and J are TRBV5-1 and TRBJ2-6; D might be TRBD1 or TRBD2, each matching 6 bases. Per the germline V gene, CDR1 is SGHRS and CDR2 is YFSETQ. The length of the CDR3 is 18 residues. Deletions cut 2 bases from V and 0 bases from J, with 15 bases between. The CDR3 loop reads CASSFARGPPSGANVLTF. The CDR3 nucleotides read TGCGCCAGCAGCTTTGCCCGGGGGCCGCCCTCTGGGGCCAACGTCCTGACTTTC. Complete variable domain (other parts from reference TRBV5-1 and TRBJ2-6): KAGVTQTPRYLIKTRGQQVTLSCSPISGHRSVSWYQQTPGQGLQFLFEYFSETQRNKGNFPGRFSGRQFSNSRSEMNVSTLELGDSALYLCASSFARGPPSGANVLTFGAGSRLTVL.

Here the CDR3 DNA reads TGCGCCAGCAGCGGGGGGGACTTTGCTAACTATGGCTACACCTTC. Protein product: CASSGGDFANYGYTF. V usage is TRBV5-1 and J usage is TRBJ1-2; tentatively, D is TRBD1 (5 bases). There are 15 residues in the CDR3. Germline CDR1 SGHRS, CDR2 YFSETQ. The ends were cut back, 4 bases at V and 0 bases at J, with 13 bases in the middle. The whole variable domain, remainder taken from reference TRBV5-1 and TRBJ1-2, is KAGVTQTPRYLIKTRGQQVTLSCSPISGHRSVSWYQQTPGQGLQFLFEYFSETQRNKGNFPGRFSGRQFSNSRSEMNVSTLELGDSALYLCASSGGDFANYGYTFGSGTRLTVV.

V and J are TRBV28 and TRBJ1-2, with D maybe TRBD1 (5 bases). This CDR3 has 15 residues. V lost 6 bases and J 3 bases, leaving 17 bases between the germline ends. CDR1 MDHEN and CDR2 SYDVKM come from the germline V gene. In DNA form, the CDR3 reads TGTGCCAGCAGCACCCGAGGGACGGAGGACTATGGCTACACCTTC. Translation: CASSTRGTEDYGYTF.

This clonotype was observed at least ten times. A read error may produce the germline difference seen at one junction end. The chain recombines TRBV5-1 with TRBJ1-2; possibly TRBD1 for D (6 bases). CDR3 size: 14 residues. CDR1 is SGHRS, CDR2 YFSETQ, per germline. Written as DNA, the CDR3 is TGCGCCAGCAGCTCACTTCTAACGGACGGACAGACCATTTTC. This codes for CASSSLLTDGQTIF.

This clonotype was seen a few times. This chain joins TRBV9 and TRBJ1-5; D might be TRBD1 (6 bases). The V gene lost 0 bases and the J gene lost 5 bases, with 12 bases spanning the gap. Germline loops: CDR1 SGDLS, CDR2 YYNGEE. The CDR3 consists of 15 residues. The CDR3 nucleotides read TGTGCCAGCAGCGTAGCGGGGGGCGAACATCAGCCCCAGCATTTT. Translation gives CASSVAGGEHQPQHF.

The CDR3 sequence: CASSRSLGGPYEQYF. The CDR3 DNA follows: TGCGCCAGCAGCCGAAGCCTGGGAGGCCCCTACGAGCAGTACTTC. This rearrangement joins TRBV4-1 to TRBJ2-7; possibly TRBD2 for D (6 bases). Germline V gives CDR1 MGHRA, CDR2 YSYEKL. CDR3 length equals 15 residues. Trimming left V 4 bases short and J 2 bases short, with 15 bases between.

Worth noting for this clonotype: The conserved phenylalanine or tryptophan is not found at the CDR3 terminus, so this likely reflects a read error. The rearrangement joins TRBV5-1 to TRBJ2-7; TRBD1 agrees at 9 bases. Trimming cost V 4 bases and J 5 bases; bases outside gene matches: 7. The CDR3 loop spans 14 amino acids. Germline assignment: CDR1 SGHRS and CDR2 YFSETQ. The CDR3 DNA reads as TGCGCCAGCAGCCCCCGGGACAGGGCCCACGAGCAGTACCTC. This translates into CASSPRDRAHEQYL.

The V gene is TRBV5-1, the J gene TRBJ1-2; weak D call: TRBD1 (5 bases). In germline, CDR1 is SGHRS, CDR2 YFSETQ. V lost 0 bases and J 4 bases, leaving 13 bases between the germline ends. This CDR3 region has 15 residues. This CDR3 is CASSLDAGKAYGYTF. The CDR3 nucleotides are TGCGCCAGCAGCTTGGATGCAGGGAAAGCCTATGGCTACACCTTC.